The rows below give T cell receptor beta chains drawn from one sample of a study of blood T cell repertoires in COVID-19. This table comes from immunoSEQ multiplex PCR, and its TCRdb copy is limited to in-frame clones, with some not included. The table has 390,000 or so clones, about 87% seen once. Material: PBMCs or T cells enriched from blood (not recorded which). These receptors all come from a woman between 45 and 65 years old who had recovered from COVID-19. CDR3s include the opening cysteine and the closing phenylalanine or tryptophan. D genes are given only for firm matches. For some rows the clone size is stated as once, few or many, or as a class when expanded; others skip it.

abundance: -
v_gene: TRBV19
j_gene: TRBJ1-2
d_gene: TRBD1
CDR3aa: CASRTGEPYGYTF
CDR3nt: TGTGCCTCTCGGACAGGGGAACCCTATGGCTACACCTTC

abundance: -
v_gene: TRBV19
j_gene: TRBJ2-6
d_gene: -
CDR3aa: CASSIDSRRANVLTF
CDR3nt: TGTGCCAGTAGTATAGATTCTAGAAGGGCCAACGTCCTGACTTTC

abundance: -
v_gene: TRBV2
j_gene: TRBJ1-1
d_gene: TRBD1
CDR3aa: CASSDISGGRTEAFF
CDR3nt: TGTGCCAGCAGTGATATCTCAGGGGGACGCACTGAAGCTTTCTTT

abundance: -
v_gene: TRBV7-9
j_gene: TRBJ2-3
d_gene: TRBD1
CDR3aa: CASSRGQAGTDTQYF
CDR3nt: TGTGCCAGCAGCCGAGGACAGGCAGGCACAGATACGCAGTATTTT

abundance: -
v_gene: TRBV18
j_gene: TRBJ1-5
d_gene: TRBD1
CDR3aa: CASSSRDREVYSNQPQHF
CDR3nt: TGTGCCAGCAGTAGCCGGGACAGGGAGGTGTATAGCAATCAGCCCCAGCATTTT

abundance: -
v_gene: TRBV5-1
j_gene: TRBJ1-5
d_gene: TRBD1
CDR3aa: CAKYEGTGGVQDQPQHF
CDR3nt: TGCGCCAAGTACGAGGGGACAGGGGGTGTACAGGATCAGCCCCAGCATTTT

abundance: -
v_gene: TRBV3-1/TRBV3-2
j_gene: TRBJ2-5
d_gene: -
CDR3aa: CASSQVLRGGETQYF
CDR3nt: TGTGCCAGCAGCCAGGTGTTGCGGGGAGGAGAGACCCAGTACTTC

abundance: -
v_gene: TRBV27
j_gene: TRBJ2-1
d_gene: -
CDR3aa: CASSPAGGGTYNEQFF
CDR3nt: TGTGCCAGCAGTCCCGCCGGTGGGGGCACCTACAATGAGCAGTTCTTC

abundance: once
v_gene: TRBV11-2
j_gene: TRBJ1-1
d_gene: TRBD1
CDR3aa: CASSVTGAMNTEAFF
CDR3nt: TGTGCCAGCAGCGTCACAGGGGCTATGAACACTGAAGCTTTCTTT

abundance: -
v_gene: TRBV7-2
j_gene: TRBJ1-2
d_gene: -
CDR3aa: CASSSGPTLGGYTF
CDR3nt: TGTGCCAGCAGCTCCGGTCCTACGCTTGGTGGCTACACCTTC

abundance: -
v_gene: TRBV6-5
j_gene: TRBJ1-5
d_gene: -
CDR3aa: CASSYSGGGPQHF
CDR3nt: TGTGCCAGCAGTTACTCGGGAGGAGGGCCCCAGCATTTT

abundance: -
v_gene: TRBV7-2
j_gene: TRBJ2-5
d_gene: TRBD1
CDR3aa: CASSADRGWETQYF
CDR3nt: TGTGCCAGCAGCGCAGACAGGGGTTGGGAGACCCAGTACTTC

abundance: -
v_gene: TRBV18
j_gene: TRBJ1-1
d_gene: -
CDR3aa: CASSHGAGVVDTEAFF
CDR3nt: TGTGCCAGCTCACATGGAGCGGGGGTCGTTGACACTGAAGCTTTCTTT

abundance: -
v_gene: TRBV7-8
j_gene: TRBJ1-1
d_gene: TRBD1
CDR3aa: CASSLDRVSTEAFF
CDR3nt: TGTGCCAGCAGCCTGGACAGGGTTAGCACTGAAGCTTTCTTT

abundance: -
v_gene: TRBV5-4
j_gene: TRBJ1-2
d_gene: TRBD1
CDR3aa: CASSFRQGVNGYTF
CDR3nt: TGTGCCAGCAGCTTCCGACAGGGGGTCAATGGCTACACCTTC

abundance: -
v_gene: TRBV19
j_gene: TRBJ1-3
d_gene: -
CDR3aa: CASSIESVYSGNTIYF
CDR3nt: TGTGCCAGTAGTATTGAATCCGTCTACTCTGGAAACACCATATATTTT

abundance: -
v_gene: TRBV7-3
j_gene: TRBJ2-2
d_gene: -
CDR3aa: CASSPRDTGELFF
CDR3nt: TGTGCCAGCAGCCCCCGGGACACCGGGGAGCTGTTTTTT

abundance: -
v_gene: TRBV27
j_gene: TRBJ1-2
d_gene: TRBD1
CDR3aa: CASSVDRGRANYGYTF
CDR3nt: TGTGCCAGCAGTGTCGACAGGGGCCGAGCTAACTATGGCTACACCTTC

abundance: once
v_gene: TRBV9
j_gene: TRBJ2-7
d_gene: -
CDR3aa: CASSPGGSSYEQYF
CDR3nt: TGTGCCAGCAGCCCAGGGGGGTCCTCCTACGAGCAGTACTTC

abundance: -
v_gene: TRBV7-2
j_gene: TRBJ2-5
d_gene: -
CDR3aa: CASSLVSGQGPRTQYF
CDR3nt: TGTGCCAGCAGCTTAGTTTCGGGACAAGGGCCCAGGACCCAGTACTTC

abundance: -
v_gene: TRBV12-3/TRBV12-4
j_gene: TRBJ1-2
d_gene: -
CDR3aa: CASSSRGNYGYTF
CDR3nt: TGTGCCAGCAGTTCCAGAGGGAACTATGGCTACACCTTC

abundance: -
v_gene: TRBV4-1
j_gene: TRBJ1-6
d_gene: TRBD1
CDR3aa: CASSLNSGGSSSYNSPLHF
CDR3nt: TGCGCCAGCAGTCTTAACTCAGGGGGTTCAAGCTCCTATAATTCACCCCTCCACTTT

abundance: few
v_gene: TRBV6-2/TRBV6-3
j_gene: TRBJ2-5
d_gene: -
CDR3aa: CASSYVRETQYF
CDR3nt: TGTGCCAGCAGTTACGTCCGGGAGACCCAGTACTTC

abundance: -
v_gene: TRBV9
j_gene: TRBJ2-2
d_gene: -
CDR3aa: CASSAWGPGELFF
CDR3nt: TGTGCCAGCAGCGCTTGGGGCCCCGGGGAGCTGTTTTTT

abundance: -
v_gene: TRBV10-3
j_gene: TRBJ2-3
d_gene: TRBD1
CDR3aa: CAISERGTGVGDTQYF
CDR3nt: TGTGCCATCAGTGAGCGAGGGACAGGAGTCGGAGATACGCAGTATTTT

abundance: -
v_gene: TRBV19
j_gene: TRBJ1-5
d_gene: -
CDR3aa: CASSIMAAGNQPQHF
CDR3nt: TGTGCCAGTAGTATAATGGCGGCGGGGAATCAGCCCCAGCATTTT

abundance: once
v_gene: TRBV4-3
j_gene: TRBJ1-1
d_gene: -
CDR3aa: CASSQEYRGLMNTEAFF
CDR3nt: TGCGCCAGCAGCCAAGAATACCGGGGTTTAATGAACACTGAAGCTTTCTTT

abundance: -
v_gene: TRBV29-1
j_gene: TRBJ2-7
d_gene: TRBD2
CDR3aa: CSATGGRDYEQYF
CDR3nt: TGCAGCGCAACGGGGGGGCGGGACTACGAGCAGTACTTC

abundance: -
v_gene: TRBV6-1
j_gene: TRBJ1-2
d_gene: -
CDR3aa: CASSEASDYGYTF
CDR3nt: TGTGCCAGCAGTGAAGCGTCAGACTATGGCTACACCTTC

abundance: few
v_gene: TRBV7-9
j_gene: TRBJ2-7
d_gene: -
CDR3aa: CASSPADSSTYEQYF
CDR3nt: TGTGCCAGCAGCCCGGCGGACAGCAGCACCTACGAGCAGTACTTC

abundance: -
v_gene: TRBV5-1
j_gene: TRBJ1-1
d_gene: -
CDR3aa: CASSSRPQGENTEAFF
CDR3nt: TGCGCCAGCAGCTCCCGCCCCCAGGGTGAGAACACTGAAGCTTTCTTT

abundance: once
v_gene: TRBV6-2/TRBV6-3
j_gene: TRBJ2-7
d_gene: TRBD1
CDR3aa: CASSPVGGLYEQYF
CDR3nt: TGTGCCAGCAGCCCCGTAGGGGGCCTCTACGAGCAGTACTTC

abundance: -
v_gene: TRBV6-1
j_gene: TRBJ1-2
d_gene: TRBD1
CDR3aa: CASSEAGTANYGYTF
CDR3nt: TGTGCCAGCAGTGAAGCGGGGACAGCTAACTATGGCTACACCTTC

abundance: -
v_gene: TRBV28
j_gene: TRBJ1-1
d_gene: TRBD1
CDR3aa: CASSRDRGEGQMRVEAFF
CDR3nt: TGTGCCAGCAGTCGAGACAGGGGAGAGGGTCAAATGAGGGTTGAAGCTTTCTTT

abundance: -
v_gene: TRBV5-4
j_gene: TRBJ2-3
d_gene: TRBD1
CDR3aa: CASSQGQGAGDTQYF
CDR3nt: TGTGCCAGCAGCCAAGGACAGGGGGCGGGTGATACGCAGTATTTT

abundance: -
v_gene: TRBV4-1
j_gene: TRBJ2-2
d_gene: TRBD1
CDR3aa: CASSQRQGGTGELFF
CDR3nt: TGCGCCAGCAGCCAACGACAGGGGGGCACCGGGGAGCTGTTTTTT

abundance: -
v_gene: TRBV7-9
j_gene: TRBJ1-6
d_gene: -
CDR3aa: CASSLARQDSPLHF
CDR3nt: TGTGCCAGCAGCTTAGCGCGTCAGGATTCACCCCTCCACTTT

abundance: -
v_gene: TRBV3-1/TRBV3-2
j_gene: TRBJ2-1
d_gene: -
CDR3aa: CASSHSGSSSYNEQFF
CDR3nt: TGTGCCAGCAGCCATAGCGGCAGCAGCTCCTACAATGAGCAGTTCTTC

abundance: -
v_gene: TRBV13
j_gene: TRBJ2-7
d_gene: -
CDR3aa: CASSSINGDEQYF
CDR3nt: TGTGCCAGCAGCTCGATAAACGGGGACGAGCAGTACTTC

abundance: -
v_gene: TRBV7-9
j_gene: TRBJ2-1
d_gene: TRBD2
CDR3aa: CASSSGVEQFF
CDR3nt: TGTGCCAGCAGTAGCGGGGTTGAGCAGTTCTTC

abundance: -
v_gene: TRBV5-4
j_gene: TRBJ1-2
d_gene: TRBD1
CDR3aa: CASSSPLGGFGYGYTF
CDR3nt: TGTGCCAGCAGCTCCCCCCTAGGGGGCTTCGGCTATGGCTACACCTTC

abundance: -
v_gene: TRBV18
j_gene: TRBJ2-7
d_gene: TRBD1
CDR3aa: CASSPRPGQGGEQYF
CDR3nt: TGTGCCAGCTCACCACGCCCCGGACAGGGGGGTGAGCAGTACTTC

abundance: -
v_gene: TRBV2
j_gene: TRBJ1-1
d_gene: -
CDR3aa: CASSDRPDWTEAFF
CDR3nt: TGTGCCAGCAGTGACAGGCCAGATTGGACTGAAGCTTTCTTT

abundance: -
v_gene: TRBV18
j_gene: TRBJ1-4
d_gene: TRBD1
CDR3aa: CASSPWDRGLTGEKLFF
CDR3nt: TGTGCCAGCTCACCGTGGGACAGGGGATTGACAGGAGAAAAACTGTTTTTT

abundance: few
v_gene: TRBV11-2
j_gene: TRBJ2-5
d_gene: TRBD2
CDR3aa: CASSLTLGLAQETQYF
CDR3nt: TGTGCCAGCAGCTTGACCCTGGGACTAGCGCAAGAGACCCAGTACTTC

abundance: once
v_gene: TRBV7-8
j_gene: TRBJ1-4
d_gene: -
CDR3aa: CASSLAVKGATTNEKLFF
CDR3nt: TGTGCCAGCAGCTTAGCTGTTAAGGGAGCGACAACTAATGAAAAACTGTTTTTT

abundance: -
v_gene: TRBV28
j_gene: TRBJ1-4
d_gene: TRBD1
CDR3aa: CASRSGQGWEKLFF
CDR3nt: TGTGCCAGCAGGTCCGGACAGGGATGGGAAAAACTGTTTTTT

abundance: -
v_gene: TRBV19
j_gene: TRBJ2-7
d_gene: -
CDR3aa: CASSETDGIVGEQYF
CDR3nt: TGTGCCAGTAGCGAGACTGACGGAATTGTTGGGGAGCAGTACTTC

abundance: -
v_gene: TRBV2
j_gene: TRBJ1-6
d_gene: -
CDR3aa: CASSVGTANSPLHF
CDR3nt: TGTGCCAGCAGTGTGGGGACTGCAAATTCACCCCTCCACTTT